One sample yielded the 20 T cell receptor beta chains listed below, sequenced in a study of T cells in localized non-small cell lung cancer. TCRdb's copy holds only in-frame clones and misses some; the assay was immunoSEQ multiplex PCR. The sample has around 48,000 clones, roughly 80% seen once; the top ten hold less than 20%. The sample in question was peripheral blood, obtained before any cancer treatment. These receptors were obtained from a man between 40 and 75 years old with stage I squamous cell lung carcinoma.

This clone was recorded a few times. This chain uses TRBV4-2 with TRBJ1-2; maybe TRBD1 (5 bases). Trimming pared 5 bases from V and 4 bases from J, leaving 20 bases between. This CDR3 contains 16 residues. The germline V gene encodes CDR1 LGHNA and CDR2 YNFKEQ. The CDR3: CASSLDSSPGGYGYTF. In DNA, the CDR3 is TGTGCCAGCAGCTTGGACTCGTCGCCGGGGGGCTATGGCTACACCTTC.

The chain is built from TRBV28 and TRBJ1-5; tentative D call: TRBD1 (5 bases). The germline V gene has CDR1 MDHEN and CDR2 SYDVKM. The V and J ends lost 2 bases and 7 bases respectively, with 15 bases between them. CDR3 length: 15 amino acids. This CDR3 is CASSLSLGEAQPQHF. In DNA form, the CDR3 reads TGTGCCAGCAGTTTAAGTTTAGGGGAGGCACAGCCCCAGCATTTT. Complete variable domain (other parts from reference TRBV28 and TRBJ1-5): DVKVTQSSRYLVKRTGEKVFLECVQDMDHENMFWYRQDPGLGLRLIYFSYDVKMKEKGDIPEGYSVSREKKERFSLILESASTNQTSMYLCASSLSLGEAQPQHFGDGTRLSIL.

The chain has TRBV28 and TRBJ2-7, with 8 bases identical to TRBD2. With V trimmed by 2 bases and J by 4 bases, 7 bases remained unmatched. Germline assignment: CDR1 MDHEN and CDR2 SYDVKM. This CDR3 spans 15 amino acids. The CDR3: CASSLRAGVTYEQYF. In nucleotides, the CDR3 is TGTGCCAGCAGTTTAAGAGCGGGGGTTACATACGAGCAGTACTTC.

The rearrangement uses TRBV5-1 and TRBJ2-1; D tentatively fits TRBD1 or TRBD2 (7 bases each). The CDR3 spans 15 residues. V was trimmed by 0 bases and J by 7 bases, leaving 14 bases between them. Germline V gene lookup returns CDR1 SGHRS and CDR2 YFSETQ. The CDR3 loop is CASSLDRGGLNEQFF. The CDR3 bases are TGCGCCAGCAGCTTGGACAGGGGAGGGCTGAATGAGCAGTTCTTC.

Turning to this clone: Within the sample, other DNA sequences also encode this same CDR3. This chain connects TRBV4-3 to TRBJ2-7; D unclear. Between the trimmed V and J ends, which lost 0 bases and 5 bases, there was a span of 8 bases. Germline assignment: CDR1 LGHNA and CDR2 YSLEER. The CDR3 spans 13 residues. The CDR3 sequence is CASSQDRTHEQYF. The CDR3 bases are TGCGCCAGCAGCCAAGATAGGACCCACGAGCAGTACTTC.

The chain employs TRBV30 and TRBJ1-4; tentatively, D is TRBD1 (5 bases). This CDR3 is 13 amino acids long. Germline V CDR1 and CDR2: GTSNPN, SVGIG (reference sequence). Deletions cut 4 bases from V and 5 bases from J, with 11 bases between. CDR3 nucleotide sequence: TGTGCCTGGACAGGGCTCGGGAATGAAAAACTGTTTTTT. This translates into CAWTGLGNEKLFF.

The chain recombines TRBV11-3 with TRBJ1-3; the D is unclear. CDR1 is SGHNT, CDR2 YENEEA, per germline. The CDR3 is made up of 15 amino acids. Trimming pared 4 bases from V and 0 bases from J, leaving 10 bases between. This CDR3 reads CASSSDGISGNTIYF. The CDR3 bases are TGTGCCAGCAGCTCCGACGGAATCTCTGGAAACACCATATATTTT.

The rearrangement uses TRBV19 and TRBJ2-1; TRBD1 matches at 7 bases. Germline V lookup: CDR1 LNHDA, CDR2 SQIVND (reference sequence). V gave up 9 bases and J gave up 0 bases; unmatched junction bases: 8. The length of the CDR3 is 15 residues. Here the CDR3 DNA reads TGTGCCAGCACCCGACAGGGTTACTCCTACAATGAGCAGTTCTTC. Translated: CASTRQGYSYNEQFF.

J is TRBJ2-7 and V is TRBV27, with 7 bases matching TRBD2. Per the germline V gene, CDR1 is MNHEY and CDR2 is SMNVEV (reference sequence). The CDR3 runs 14 residues. J lost 3 bases, V lost 4 bases, and 6 bases had no gene match. The CDR3 reads CASSSPGDYYEQYF. The DNA for the CDR3 is TGTGCCAGCAGTTCTCCTGGGGACTACTACGAGCAGTACTTC.

The chain recombines TRBV19 with TRBJ2-5, with D possibly matching TRBD1 (7 bases). Trimming took off 5 bases at V and 5 bases at J, with 18 bases between the two ends. CDR3 length equals 15 residues. Germline CDR1 is LNHDA and CDR2 is SQIVND (reference sequence). This chain's CDR3 is CASSGLGGAGETQYF. For the CDR3, the DNA is TGTGCCAGTAGTGGTTTAGGGGGCGCGGGGGAGACCCAGTACTTC.

V and J are TRBV9 and TRBJ2-1, with D perhaps TRBD1 or TRBD2 (6 bases each). V was shortened by 0 bases and J by 4 bases, with 8 bases between the two germline ends. The germline CDR1 and CDR2 sequences are SGDLS and YYNGEE. This CDR3 has 14 residues. The CDR3 coding sequence is TGTGCCAGCAGCGTAGGGGGGGCGTACAATGAGCAGTTCTTC. It yields the protein CASSVGGAYNEQFF.

About this clone itself: One junction end does not reproduce the germline sequence, and a read error may be involved. V and J are TRBV18 and TRBJ1-1, with TRBD1 as a possible D gene (5 bases). This CDR3 has 13 residues. Germline V gene sequence: CDR1 KGHSH, CDR2 LQKENI. CDR3 bases: TGTGCCAGCTCACCACCGGGGTCAGGGTCCCAGAACTTT. It yields the protein CASSPPGSGSQNF.

Only a few counts were recorded for this clone. The gene calls are TRBV11-2 and TRBJ2-7; D could derive from TRBD1 or TRBD2 (5 bases each). The CDR3 contains 14 residues. V lost 1 base to trimming and J lost 6 bases, with 13 bases between them. Germline lookup yields CDR1 SGHAT and CDR2 FQNNGV. CDR3 residues: CASSLVAGTREQYF. The CDR3 DNA follows: TGTGCCAGCAGCTTAGTGGCAGGGACCCGCGAGCAGTACTTC.

This sequence joins TRBV6-1 and TRBJ2-1; possibly TRBD1 for D (8 bases). With 5 bases removed from V and 8 bases from J, the gap between germline ends came to 16 bases. The CDR3 contains 14 residues. Germline CDR1 and CDR2: MNHNS and SASEGT. CDR3 in amino acids: CASSLLTGGDEQFF. In DNA form, the CDR3 reads TGTGCCAGCAGTCTGCTTACAGGGGGGGATGAGCAGTTCTTC.

This chain uses TRBV2 with TRBJ2-1; no definite D call. V dropped 2 bases and J dropped 5 bases, with 10 bases sitting between them. CDR1 SNHLY and CDR2 FYNNEI come from the germline V gene. The CDR3 totals 14 residues. CDR3 coding DNA: TGTGCCAGCAGTGAAATGTTTGGCAACAATGAGCAGTTCTTC. Residues: CASSEMFGNNEQFF.

The chain employs TRBV30 and TRBJ1-6; no definite D call. CDR1 and CDR2 (germline): GTSNPN, SVGIG (reference sequence). This CDR3 is 12 amino acids long. The ends were cut back, 0 bases at V and 8 bases at J, with 5 bases in the middle. The CDR3 coding sequence is TGTGCCTGGAGTGTACTGGATTCACCCCTCCACTTT. Translated: CAWSVLDSPLHF.

The V gene is TRBV19, the J gene TRBJ1-1, with a tentative D call TRBD1 (5 bases). V was cut by 6 bases and J by 5 bases, with 16 bases left in between. The CDR3 consists of 14 residues. The V gene's germline CDR1 is LNHDA and CDR2 SQIVND (reference sequence). CDR3 residues: CASRDIGIMTEAFF. The DNA for the CDR3 is TGTGCCAGTAGGGACATAGGGATTATGACTGAAGCTTTCTTT.

This clone came up a few times. V is TRBV7-8 and J is TRBJ2-7; D unclear. V gave up 1 base and J gave up 0 bases, with 7 bases separating them. The CDR3 is 14 amino acids. In germline, CDR1 is SGHVS, CDR2 FQNEAQ. The DNA for the CDR3 is TGTGCCAGCAGCTTAGGCAGGCTCTCCTACGAGCAGTACTTC. As protein: CASSLGRLSYEQYF.

This clone has a handful of counts. The rearrangement joins TRBV27 to TRBJ1-1, with a possible D match to TRBD1 (5 bases). The CDR3 totals 14 residues. Per the germline V gene, CDR1 is MNHEY and CDR2 is SMNVEV (reference sequence). V lost 7 bases, J lost 2 bases, and 14 bases lay in between. CDR3 region: CASTAGTPNTEAFF. CDR3 nucleotide sequence: TGTGCCAGCACTGCCGGGACCCCAAACACTGAAGCTTTCTTT.

This clone was seen a single time. V and J are TRBV18 and TRBJ2-1; 13 bases fit TRBD2. J was trimmed by 7 bases and V by 8 bases; bases with no gene match: 5. The germline gives CDR1 KGHSH, CDR2 LQKENI. This CDR3 has 14 amino acids. The CDR3 bases are TGTGCCAGCGTGGGACTAGCGGGGACAAATGAGCAGTTCTTC. Protein product: CASVGLAGTNEQFF.